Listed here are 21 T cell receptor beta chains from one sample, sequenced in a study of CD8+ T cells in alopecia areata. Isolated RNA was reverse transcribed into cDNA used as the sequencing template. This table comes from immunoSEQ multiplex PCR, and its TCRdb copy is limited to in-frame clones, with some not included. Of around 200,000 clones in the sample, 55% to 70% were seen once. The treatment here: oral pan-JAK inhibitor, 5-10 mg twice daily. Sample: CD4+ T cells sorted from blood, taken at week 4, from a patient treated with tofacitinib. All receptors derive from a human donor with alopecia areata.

The CDR3 DNA follows: TGTGCCAGCAGCCAGGATGCCGTCGAGCAGTACTTC. It specifies CASSQDAVEQYF. The genes are TRBV7-9 and TRBJ2-7; D remains ambiguous. Between the trimmed V and J ends, which lost 5 bases and 6 bases, there was a span of 11 bases. The CDR3 is 12 amino acids. CDR1 is SEHNR, CDR2 FQNEAQ, per germline (reference sequence).

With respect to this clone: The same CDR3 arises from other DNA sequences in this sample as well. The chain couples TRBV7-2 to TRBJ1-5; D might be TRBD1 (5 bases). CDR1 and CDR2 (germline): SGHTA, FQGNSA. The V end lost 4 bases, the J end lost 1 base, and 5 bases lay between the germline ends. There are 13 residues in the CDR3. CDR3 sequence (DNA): TGTGCCAGCAGCTGGGACAGCAATCAGCCCCAGCATTTT. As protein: CASSWDSNQPQHF.

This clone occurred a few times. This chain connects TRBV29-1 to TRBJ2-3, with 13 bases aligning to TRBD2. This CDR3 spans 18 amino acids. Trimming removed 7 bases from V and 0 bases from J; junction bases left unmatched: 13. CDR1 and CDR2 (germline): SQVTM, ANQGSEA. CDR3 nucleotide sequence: TGCAGCGCCCGCCGACTAGCGGGGGGCCCTCTTAGCACAGATACGCAGTATTTT. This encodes CSARRLAGGPLSTDTQYF.

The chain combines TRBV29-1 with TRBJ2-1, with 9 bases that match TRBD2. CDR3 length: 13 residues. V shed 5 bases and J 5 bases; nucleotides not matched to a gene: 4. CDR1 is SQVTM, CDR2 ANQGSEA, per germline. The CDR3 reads CSVLSGGHNEQFF. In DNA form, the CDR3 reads TGCAGCGTTCTGAGCGGGGGGCACAATGAGCAGTTCTTC.

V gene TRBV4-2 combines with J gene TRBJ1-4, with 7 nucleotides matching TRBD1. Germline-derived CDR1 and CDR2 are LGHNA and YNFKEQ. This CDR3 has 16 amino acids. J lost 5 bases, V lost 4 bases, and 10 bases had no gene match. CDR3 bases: TGTGCCAGCAGCCCCTCTACCGGGACAGTAAATGAAAAACTGTTTTTT. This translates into CASSPSTGTVNEKLFF.

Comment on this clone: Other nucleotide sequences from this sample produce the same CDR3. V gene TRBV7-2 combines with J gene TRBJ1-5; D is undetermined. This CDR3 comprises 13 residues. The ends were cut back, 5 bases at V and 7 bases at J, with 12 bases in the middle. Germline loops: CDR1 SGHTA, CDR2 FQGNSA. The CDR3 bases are TGTGCCAGCAGCACCCAAGGTAGCCAGCCCCAGCATTTT. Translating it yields CASSTQGSQPQHF.

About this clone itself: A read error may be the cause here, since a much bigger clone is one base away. This CDR3 reads CASSLGHQETQYF. In DNA, the CDR3 is TGTGCCAGCAGCTTAGGCCACCAAGAGACCCAGTACTTC. This sequence joins TRBV7-3 and TRBJ2-5, with unresolved D. Germline CDR1 and CDR2: SGHTA and FQGTGA. The CDR3 totals 13 residues. Trimming shortened V by 2 bases and J by 0 bases, and 4 bases separated the two germline ends.

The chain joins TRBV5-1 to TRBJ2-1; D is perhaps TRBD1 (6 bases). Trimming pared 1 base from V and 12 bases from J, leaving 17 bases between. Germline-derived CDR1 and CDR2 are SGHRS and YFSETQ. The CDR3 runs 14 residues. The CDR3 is CASSLSLAEGGQFF. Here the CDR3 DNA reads TGCGCCAGCAGCTTGTCACTGGCGGAAGGGGGGCAGTTCTTC.

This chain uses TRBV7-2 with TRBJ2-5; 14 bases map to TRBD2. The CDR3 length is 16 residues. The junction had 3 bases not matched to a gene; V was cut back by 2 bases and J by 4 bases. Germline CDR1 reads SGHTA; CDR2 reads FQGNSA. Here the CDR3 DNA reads TGTGCCAGCAGCTTACTGGGACTAGCGGGGGCAGAGACCCAGTACTTC. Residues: CASSLLGLAGAETQYF.

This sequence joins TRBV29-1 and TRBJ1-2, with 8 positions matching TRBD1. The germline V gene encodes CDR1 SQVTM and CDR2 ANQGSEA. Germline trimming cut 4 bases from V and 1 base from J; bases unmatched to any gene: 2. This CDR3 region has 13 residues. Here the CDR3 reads CSVAGQGNYGYTF. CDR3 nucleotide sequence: TGCAGCGTTGCCGGACAGGGTAACTATGGCTACACCTTC.

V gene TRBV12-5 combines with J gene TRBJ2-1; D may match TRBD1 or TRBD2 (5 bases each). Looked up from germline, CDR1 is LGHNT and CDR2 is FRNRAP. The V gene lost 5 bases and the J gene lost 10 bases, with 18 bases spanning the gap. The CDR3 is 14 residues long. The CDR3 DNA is TGTGCTAGTGGTCCCCGAGAGGGGTCGGGAGAGCAGTTCTTC. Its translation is CASGPREGSGEQFF.

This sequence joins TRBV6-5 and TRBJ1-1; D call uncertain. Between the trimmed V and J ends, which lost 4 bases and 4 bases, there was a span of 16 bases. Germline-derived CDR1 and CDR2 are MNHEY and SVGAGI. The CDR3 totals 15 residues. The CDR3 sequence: CASSSAPVWGTEAFF. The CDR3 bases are TGTGCCAGCAGTTCCGCCCCGGTGTGGGGCACTGAAGCTTTCTTT.

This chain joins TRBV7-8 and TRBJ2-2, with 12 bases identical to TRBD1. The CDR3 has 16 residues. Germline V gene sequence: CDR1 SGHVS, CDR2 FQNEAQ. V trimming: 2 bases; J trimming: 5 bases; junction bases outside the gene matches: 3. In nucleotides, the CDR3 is TGTGCCAGCAGCTTAACGGGACAGGGGGCGACCGGGGAGCTGTTTTTT. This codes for CASSLTGQGATGELFF.

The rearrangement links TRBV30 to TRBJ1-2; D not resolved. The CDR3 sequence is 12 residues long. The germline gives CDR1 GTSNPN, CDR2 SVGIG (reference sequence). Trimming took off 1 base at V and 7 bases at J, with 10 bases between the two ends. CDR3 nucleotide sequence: TGTGCCTGGAGTGAAACGTTTGGTGGCTACACCTTC. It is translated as CAWSETFGGYTF.

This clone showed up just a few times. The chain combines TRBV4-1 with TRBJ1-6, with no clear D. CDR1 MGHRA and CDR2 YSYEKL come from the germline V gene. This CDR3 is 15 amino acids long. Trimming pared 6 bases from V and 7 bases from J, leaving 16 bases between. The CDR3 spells CASSLTPHPNSPLHF. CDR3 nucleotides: TGCGCCAGCAGTTTGACACCTCATCCCAATTCACCCCTCCACTTT.

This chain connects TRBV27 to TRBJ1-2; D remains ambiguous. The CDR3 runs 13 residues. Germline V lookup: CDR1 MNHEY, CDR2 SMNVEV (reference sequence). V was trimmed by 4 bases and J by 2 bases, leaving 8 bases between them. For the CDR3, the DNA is TGTGCCAGCAGTTGGAGGGAGAACTATGGCTACACCTTC. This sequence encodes CASSWRENYGYTF.

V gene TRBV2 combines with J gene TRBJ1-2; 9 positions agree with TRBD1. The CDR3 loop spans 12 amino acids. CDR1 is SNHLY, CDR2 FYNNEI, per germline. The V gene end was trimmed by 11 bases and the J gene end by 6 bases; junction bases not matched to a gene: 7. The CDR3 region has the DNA TGTGCCGGACATGGACAGGGGCATGGCTACACCTTC. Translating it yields CAGHGQGHGYTF.

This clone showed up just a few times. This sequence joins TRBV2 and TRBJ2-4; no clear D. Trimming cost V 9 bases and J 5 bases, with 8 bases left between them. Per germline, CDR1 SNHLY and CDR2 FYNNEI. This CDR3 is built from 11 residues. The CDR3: CASNLENIQYF. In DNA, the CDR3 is TGTGCCAGTAACTTGGAAAACATTCAGTACTTC.

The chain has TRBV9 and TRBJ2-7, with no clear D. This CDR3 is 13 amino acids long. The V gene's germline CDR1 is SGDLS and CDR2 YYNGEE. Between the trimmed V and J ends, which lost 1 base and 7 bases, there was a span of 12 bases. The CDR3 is CASSVSDLGEQYF. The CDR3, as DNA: TGTGCCAGCAGCGTAAGCGACCTGGGGGAGCAGTACTTC.

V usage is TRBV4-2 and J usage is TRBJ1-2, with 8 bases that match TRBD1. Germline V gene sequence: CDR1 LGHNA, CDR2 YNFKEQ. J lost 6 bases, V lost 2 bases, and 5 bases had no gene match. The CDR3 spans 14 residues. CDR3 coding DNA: TGTGCCAGCAGCCAACTGGGGACAGGCCATGGCTACACCTTC. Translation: CASSQLGTGHGYTF.

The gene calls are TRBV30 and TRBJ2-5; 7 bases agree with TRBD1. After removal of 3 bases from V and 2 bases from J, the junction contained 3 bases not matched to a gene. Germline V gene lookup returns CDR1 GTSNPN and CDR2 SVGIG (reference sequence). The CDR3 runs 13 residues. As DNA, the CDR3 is TGTGCCTGGAGGGGGACAGAACAAGAGACCCAGTACTTC. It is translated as CAWRGTEQETQYF.